The TCR beta chain described here comes from a study of T cell responses to AZD1222 COVID-19 vaccine. Study in general: Some second doses came at about 4 weeks and others at about 12 weeks; these were pooled.

The CDR3 consists of 14 residues. V lost 0 bases, J lost 4 bases, and 6 bases lay in between. Germline V gene data show CDR1 as MGHRA and CDR2 as YSYEKL. TCRdb's table, derived via immunoSEQ multiplex PCR, lists solely in-frame clones and lacks some. This table holds about 100,000 clones, approximately 90% found once. Study-wide results and caveats: There were repertoire samples only from the period after the peak T cell response.

With regard to this clone: Its cognate antigen is unknown.

The sequence came from an adult in good health. The chain recombines TRBV4-1 with TRBJ1-4; D unclear. Sequencing used peripheral blood, obtained on day 0 of AZD1222 vaccination. This chain's CDR3 is CASSQDAINEKLFF. The CDR3 coding sequence is TGCGCCAGCAGCCAAGATGCGATTAATGAAAAACTGTTTTTT.